This T cell receptor beta chain was captured by sequencing in a study of cytomegalovirus exposure and HLA in healthy donors (dated 2017 in TCRdb). About the full investigation: In an earlier analysis of several hundred of the donors, about 270 Gb of sequence data and 100 million or so unique TCR beta sequences from about 179 million T cells were reported. HLA typing covered class I and class II loci at four-digit resolution. The study profiled the T cell repertoires of 500 to 800 subjects by immunosequencing and related them to cytomegalovirus serostatus. In a later genetic analysis, genome-wide SNP genotypes for about three fifths of the 666 donors were used, and that subset was treated as a discovery cohort. The study combined high-throughput TCR immunosequencing, statistical association of individual TCRs with disease status, and machine learning to predict cytomegalovirus infection status. The number of donors typed differed by locus, with about 629-630 for A, B, C, DRB1 and DQB1, more than 500 for DQA1, 600 to 610 for DPA1, and under 490 for DPB1. Across approximately 420 genotyped donors of the cohort, an average of about 220,000 unique TCR beta nucleotide sequences per donor were sequenced, and roughly a sixth of those sequences were non-productive. The study aimed to test whether signatures of past pathogen exposure could be identified by cataloging public T cell receptors. Because of strong linkage in the cohort, four or five DR-DQ haplotypes were treated as single units for association and clustering. A later analysis re-examined previously published TCR beta repertoires from around 670 donors and added high-resolution HLA genotyping to investigate patterns of TCR occurrence. Donor age, sex, ethnicity and CMV serostatus were collected together with the repertoire data. A separate validation cohort of some 130 different subjects was used in addition to the roughly 700-subject first cohort. In an earlier analysis of 500 to 650 of the donors, high-throughput TCR beta sequencing was used to judge whether each TCR beta V gene segment behaved as functional or pseudogenic. Every repertoire in the discovery cohort had been generated on one and the same sequencing platform. Of the 300 to 500 genotyped donors, more than 75% were placed in the genetic ancestry cluster associated with self-reported Caucasian donors. An early release covering roughly 580 HLA-typed donors comprised about 300 gigabases of sequencing data and approximately 80 million unique TCR sequences. Rather than using new phenotypic data, the later analysis identified candidate immune exposures from TCR beta sequences and from how often those sequences occurred across donors. What the research found in general, with its limitations: Because counts were too low, 15 to 20 rarely observed V segments, including chromosome 9 orphons, were left out of the earlier analysis of some 600 of the donors. Linkage disequilibrium might explain the correlated functional status among segregating V segments, but an unknown experimental factor could not be excluded. Three of the identified cytomegalovirus-associated TCR beta chains were confirmed in vitro to be specific for cytomegalovirus antigens. A further reported finding was that TCR beta sequences accurately predicted the HLA-A and HLA-B alleles for most subjects in the first cohort. According to the authors, the approach could potentially be generalized to other disease states and immunological phenotypes. Because some donors lacked HLA typing at each locus, the association tests relied only on the typed subset. In a later analysis, HLA-associated TCR beta chains were found to be more clonally expanded and to have lower generation probabilities than equally common non-associated chains. In both the original and validation cohorts, the classifier was reported to diagnose cytomegalovirus status with high specificity and sensitivity. A later analysis found that TCR association rates varied across HLA loci, with DRB1 alleles showing the most associated TCRs and HLA-C alleles the fewest. The presence/absence analyses assumed that sequencing depth was roughly uniform across donors, and that assumption may not be true. A later genetic analysis reported fewer N-insertions in productive TCRs among donors in an Asian-associated ancestry cluster than the approximately 670-donor mean. Only TCR beta chains were sequenced in this cohort, and the absence of alpha or paired-chain data limited detectable features. For the cohort, immune exposure information was limited to CMV serostatus. A total of 150 to 200 TCR beta chains were listed by the study as associated with cytomegalovirus. The sequencing pipeline was judged likely to have produced a cluster of highly shared sequence variants as a technical artifact. Assigning TCR associations to individual alleles was difficult when HLA alleles, especially DR and DQ, strongly co-occurred. According to a later analysis, most CMV-associated TCR beta chains appeared to be HLA-restricted, and the HLA associations seemed to be driven largely by CMV exposure. A later analysis associated about 17,000 TCR beta sequences with specific HLA alleles at a false discovery rate of 0.05. A later genetic analysis associated a missense DCLRE1C variant with V-gene and J-gene trimming of TCR beta chains, and an independent cohort replicated the association. Several of the top co-occurrence clusters appeared to be linked to parvovirus B19, influenza, CMV and Epstein-Barr virus, according to a later analysis. Some IMGT-functional V segments, including TRBV6-2 and TRBV6-3, could not be told apart with the 87-base-pair reads, so those segments were excluded. In an earlier analysis of fewer than 750 of the donors, most TCR beta V segments were observed in productive rearrangements about 90% or about 30% of the time, broadly matching IMGT annotations. Across donors, most TCR sequences were observed very rarely, whereas some public TCRs were present in many individuals.

Looking up the germline V gene yields CDR1 SQVTM and CDR2 ANQGSEA. Including the terminal cysteine and phenylalanine, the CDR3 comprises 17 residues. The kept DNA is CDR3 alone, 51 bases in frame from the first base. Between the V and J ends, shortened by 3 bases and 6 bases respectively, the junction contains 24 bases. The cohort consisted of 600 to 700 healthy bone marrow donors. Cohort members were all nominally healthy when sampled, although unrecorded immune exposures were likely present. The donor tested CMV seropositive and was one of the 289 seropositive cohort members. A peripheral blood sample was provided by each donor, and peripheral blood mononuclear cells were used for TCR beta sequencing. The Qiagen DNeasy Blood Extraction Kit was used to extract genomic DNA from the blood cell samples. Preparation of the library involved the immunoSEQ multiplex PCR assay. For the multiplex PCR, a mixture combining 60 forward primers for TCR Vbeta segments and 13 reverse primers for TCR Jbeta segments was used. A multiplex PCR assay on genomic DNA amplified the CDR3 region of rearranged TCR beta genes. The Illumina HiSeq System was used to sequence the amplified TCR beta libraries as 87-base-pair reads. Processing in the source paper ran as follows. A later analysis counted around 72 million unique TCR beta chains across the 550 to 750 repertoires, and some 11 million of these chains were shared by at least two donors. To remove PCR and sequencing errors, raw reads were error-corrected and collapsed into unique sequences using a nearest-neighbor algorithm that merged closely related sequences. Alignment of CDR3 sequences to IMGT reference sequences was used to assign V, D and J gene segments. For a sequence to be retained, a match of at least six nucleotides was required to both a V gene segment and a J gene segment. A rearrangement counted as productive if the CDR3 had no stop codons and remained in frame with V and J, and every other rearrangement counted as non-productive. Following IMGT convention, CDR3 was defined as the stretch from the second conserved V-encoded cysteine up to the conserved J-encoded phenylalanine. The earlier analysis of approximately 500 of the donors excluded sequences that lacked an unambiguous match to a single V gene segment. In an earlier analysis of 587 of the donors, V segments were called functional above 56.7% productive rearrangements and were called segregating when the between-donor standard deviation exceeded 5%. A statistical classification framework was built to diagnose cytomegalovirus status from the catalog of TCR beta chain sequences. In a later analysis, TCR nucleotide sequences were compared against IMGT/GENE-DB human TR gene sequences so that V and J genes could be assigned. The TCRdist pipeline was used in a later analysis to assign CDR3 sequences and most-parsimonious VDJ recombination scenarios. In a later analysis, every TCR beta chain was defined by the combination of its CDR3 amino acid sequence and its V-gene family, and reads without a unique V-gene family were dropped. To address suspected cross-contamination and a sequencing artifact, a later analysis removed 450 to 700 highly shared, low-generation-probability nucleotide sequences. For each public chain, a later analysis derived a clonal expansion index from normalized ranks of inferred template counts within each repertoire. In a later analysis, generation probabilities were computed using a VDJ recombination model fitted to out-of-frame rearrangements, and the results were checked against IGoR. Hypergeometric tests were used in a later analysis to score TCR-TCR, TCR-HLA and TCR-CMV co-occurrence, with a repertoire-size bias correction applied to the TCR pairs. False discovery rates were estimated in a later analysis by permuting HLA or CMV assignments 20 times. In a later analysis, co-occurring TCRs were grouped using DBSCAN, and TCRdist sequence similarity was added for clustering within HLA-allele-positive subsets. Repertoires with fewer than 30,000 or more than 120,000 public chains were left out of co-occurrence clustering, as were a few repertoires with anomalous nucleotide sharing. TCRdb limited this immuneACCESS table to in-frame rearrangements with V and J called. A share of clones is missing; checked studies link under half to unresolved V genes, and the rest is unexplained. The V and J calls and clone size come from that table; D and trimming were worked out from the DNA. The sample table contains 55,000 to 80,000 clones; only one count was recorded for roughly 80% of them. Clones ranked in the top ten supply about 8% of the sample.

For this clone: This clone's antigen is unknown. Per-base quality was not reported, and no clone a single base away is much larger than it.

The sequencing sample was made of PBMCs. The sequence derives from a woman in her 30s in good health and CMV-seropositive. The sequence is built from TRBV29-1 and TRBJ2-1, with TRBD2 tentatively as D gene (6 bases match). CDR3 sequence: CSVESTTLAFNSNEQFF. The DNA reads as follows: TGCAGCGTTGAGTCGACAACTCTAGCGTTTAATTCCAATGAGCAGTTCTTC.